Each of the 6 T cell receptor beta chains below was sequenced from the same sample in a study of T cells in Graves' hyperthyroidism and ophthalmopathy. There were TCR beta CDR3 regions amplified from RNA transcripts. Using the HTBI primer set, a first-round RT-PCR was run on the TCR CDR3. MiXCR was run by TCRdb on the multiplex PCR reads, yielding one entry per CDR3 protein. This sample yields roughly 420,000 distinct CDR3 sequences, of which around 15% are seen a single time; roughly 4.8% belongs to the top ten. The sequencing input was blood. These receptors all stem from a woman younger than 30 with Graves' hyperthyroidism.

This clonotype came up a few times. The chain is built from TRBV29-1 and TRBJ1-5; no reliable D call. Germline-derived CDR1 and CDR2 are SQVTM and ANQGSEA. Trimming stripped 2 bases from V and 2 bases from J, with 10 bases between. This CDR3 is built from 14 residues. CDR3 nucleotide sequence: TGCAGCGTTGAACTCGCCGGGCGCAATCAGCCCCAGCATTTT. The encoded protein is CSVELAGRNQPQHF.

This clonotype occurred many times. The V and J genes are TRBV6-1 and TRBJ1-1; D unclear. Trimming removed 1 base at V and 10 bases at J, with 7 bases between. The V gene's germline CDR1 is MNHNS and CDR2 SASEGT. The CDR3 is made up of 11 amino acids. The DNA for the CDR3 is TGTGCCAGCAGTGAAGATGGCGGAGCTTTCTTT. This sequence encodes CASSEDGGAFF.

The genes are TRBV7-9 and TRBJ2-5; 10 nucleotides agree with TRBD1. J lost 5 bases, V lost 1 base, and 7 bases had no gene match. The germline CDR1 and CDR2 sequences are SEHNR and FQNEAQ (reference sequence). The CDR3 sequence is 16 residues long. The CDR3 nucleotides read TGTGCCAGCAGCTTAGGTTGGACAGGGGGGGCCGAGACCCAGTACTTC. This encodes CASSLGWTGGAETQYF. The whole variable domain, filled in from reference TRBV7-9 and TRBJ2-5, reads DTGVSQNPRHKITKRGQNVTFRCDPISEHNRLYWYRQTLGQGPEFLTYFQNEAQLEKSRLLSDRFSAERPKGSFSTLEIQRTEQGDSAMYLCASSLGWTGGAETQYFGPGTRLLVL.

CDR3 DNA: TGTGCCAGCAGCCAAGCATTCAGCTCCTACGAGCAGTACTTC. Protein: CASSQAFSSYEQYF. The chain is built from TRBV3-1 and TRBJ2-7; D unresolved. Per the germline V gene, CDR1 is LGHDT and CDR2 is YNNKEL (reference sequence). Trimming removed 1 base from V and 0 bases from J, with 7 bases in between. The CDR3 has 14 residues.

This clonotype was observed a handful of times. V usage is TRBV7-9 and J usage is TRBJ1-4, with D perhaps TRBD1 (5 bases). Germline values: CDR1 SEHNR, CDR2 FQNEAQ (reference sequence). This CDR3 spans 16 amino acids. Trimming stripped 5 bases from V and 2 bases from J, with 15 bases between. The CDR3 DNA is TGTGCCAGCAGCCCTTTCGGGGCAGGGACTAATGAAAAACTGTTTTTT. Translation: CASSPFGAGTNEKLFF. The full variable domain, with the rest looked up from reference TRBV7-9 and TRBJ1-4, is DTGVSQNPRHKITKRGQNVTFRCDPISEHNRLYWYRQTLGQGPEFLTYFQNEAQLEKSRLLSDRFSAERPKGSFSTLEIQRTEQGDSAMYLCASSPFGAGTNEKLFFGSGTQLSVL.

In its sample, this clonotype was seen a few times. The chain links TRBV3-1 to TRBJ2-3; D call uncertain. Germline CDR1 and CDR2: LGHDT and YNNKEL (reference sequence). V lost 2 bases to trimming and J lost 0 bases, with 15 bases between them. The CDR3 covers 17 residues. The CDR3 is CASSQLFPLGSTDTQYF. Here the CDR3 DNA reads TGTGCCAGCAGCCAATTATTCCCTCTGGGCAGCACAGATACGCAGTATTTT.